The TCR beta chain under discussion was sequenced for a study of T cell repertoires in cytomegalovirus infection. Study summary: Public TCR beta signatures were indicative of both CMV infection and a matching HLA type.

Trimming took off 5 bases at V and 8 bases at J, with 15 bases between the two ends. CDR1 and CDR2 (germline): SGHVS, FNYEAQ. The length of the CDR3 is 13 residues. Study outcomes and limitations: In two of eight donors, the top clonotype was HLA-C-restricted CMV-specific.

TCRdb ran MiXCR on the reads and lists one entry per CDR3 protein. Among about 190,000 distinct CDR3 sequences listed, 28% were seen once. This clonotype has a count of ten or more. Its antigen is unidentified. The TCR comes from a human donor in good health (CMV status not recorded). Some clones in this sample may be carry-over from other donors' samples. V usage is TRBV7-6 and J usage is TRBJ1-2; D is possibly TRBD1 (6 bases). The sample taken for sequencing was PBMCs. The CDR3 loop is CASSPGGLEGYTF. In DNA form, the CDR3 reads TGTGCCAGCAGCCCCGGGGGCCTAGAGGGCTACACCTTC.